The clone carrying this T cell receptor beta chain has ten or more counts. Its matching antigen is unknown. This sample was taken from a study of T cells in Graves' hyperthyroidism and ophthalmopathy. Uncontrolled infection, other autoimmune disease, pregnancy or lactation barred patients from enrollment. The diagnostic basis comprised clinical symptoms, serum thyroxine and TRAb, thyroid ultrasound and orbital computed tomography. Regarding the study as a whole: Ophthalmopathy and stable hyperthyroidism were separated by a 13 V-J model. Among clonotypes expanded in thyroid above 0.001, most were also found in blood.

Trimming cost V 2 bases and J 4 bases, with 10 bases left between them. The CDR3 has 14 residues. Germline-derived CDR1 and CDR2 are SGDLS and YYNGEE. Amplification yielded TCR beta CDR3 regions, with RNA transcripts as the source. During a first-round RT-PCR of the TCR CDR3, the HTBI primer set was used. TCRdb reprocessed the multiplex PCR reads via MiXCR and lists one record per CDR3 protein. The sample has about 59,000 distinct CDR3 sequences; roughly half are singletons. The sequence was obtained from a woman between 55 and 75 years old with Graves' ophthalmopathy. V usage is TRBV9 and J usage is TRBJ2-1; D is perhaps TRBD2 (6 bases). Input material: blood. The DNA of the CDR3 is TGTGCCAGCAGCGTGGTAGCGGAATACAATGAGCAGTTCTTC. Translating it yields CASSVVAEYNEQFF. Complete variable domain (other parts from reference TRBV9 and TRBJ2-1): DSGVTQTPKHLITATGQRVTLRCSPRSGDLSVYWYQQSLDQGLQFLIQYYNGEERAKGNILERFSAQQFPDLHSELNLSSLELGDSALYFCASSVVAEYNEQFFGPGTRLTVL.